This TCR beta chain was obtained from a study of shared clonotypes between healthy human individuals. The overall study: Three plates each covered CD4 naive and memory; CD8 naive two, CD8 memory one.

A CD45RA+ naive subset and a CD45RA-negative memory subset were split from CD4+ cells. The CDR3 sequence is 13 residues long. Germline V CDR1 and CDR2: MDHEN, SYDVKM. V was clipped by 8 bases and J by 5 bases, with 13 bases between them. Study findings and constraints: For naive CD4 cells, 4.5% to 6.5% of clonotypes were shared across a few donors. Estimated richness values were generally larger in naive subsets than in memory subsets.

The table came from immunoSEQ multiplex PCR; TCRdb's copy has only in-frame clones and leaves some out. The data show roughly 2.4 million clones, approximately 96% seen once. Comments on this clone: The antigen remains unidentified.

Sequencing input: naive CD4+ T cells sorted from blood. Subset reported: CD45RA+ positively selected. The origin of this receptor is a man aged 18 to 29 in good health. This chain connects TRBV28 to TRBJ1-5, with D uncertain. The CDR3: CASPSQSYQPQHF. The CDR3 DNA sequence: TGTGCCAGCCCCAGCCAGTCCTATCAGCCCCAGCATTTT.